The sequence of this T cell receptor (beta chain) was determined in a study of blood T cell repertoires in COVID-19. Trimming removed 0 bases from V and 5 bases from J, with 11 bases in between. The germline V gene has CDR1 MNHEY and CDR2 SVGAGI. This CDR3 contains 15 residues. Using immunoSEQ multiplex PCR, the repertoire was profiled, and TCRdb retains in-frame clones only, with some absent. Among 100,000 to 130,000 clones, around 64% were seen once, and the ten largest hold less than 2%. This clone was observed a single time. The rearrangement links TRBV6-5 to TRBJ1-5; the D is unclear. The receptor comes from a woman in her forties with acute or convalescent COVID-19. Material: peripheral blood. The CDR3 loop is CASSYSRELHQPQHF. The CDR3 DNA reads as TGTGCCAGCAGTTACTCCCGGGAACTTCATCAGCCCCAGCATTTT.